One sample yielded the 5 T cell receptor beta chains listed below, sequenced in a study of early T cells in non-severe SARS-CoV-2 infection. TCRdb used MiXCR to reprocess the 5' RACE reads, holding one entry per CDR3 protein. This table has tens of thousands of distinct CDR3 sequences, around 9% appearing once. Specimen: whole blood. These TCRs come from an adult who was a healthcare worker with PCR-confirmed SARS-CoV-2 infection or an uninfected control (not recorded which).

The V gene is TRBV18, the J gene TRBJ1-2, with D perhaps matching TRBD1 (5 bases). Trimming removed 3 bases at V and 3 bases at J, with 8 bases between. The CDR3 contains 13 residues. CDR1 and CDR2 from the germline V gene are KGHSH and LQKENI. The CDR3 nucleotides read TGTGCCAGCTCACCCGACAGAGACTATGGCTACACCTTC. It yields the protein CASSPDRDYGYTF.

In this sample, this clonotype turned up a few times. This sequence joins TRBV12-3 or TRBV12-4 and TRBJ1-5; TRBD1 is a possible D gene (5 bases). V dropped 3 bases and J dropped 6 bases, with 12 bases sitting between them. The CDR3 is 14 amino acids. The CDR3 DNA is TGTGCCAGCAGTTTCGCCGGGACTTTTCAGCCCCAGCATTTT. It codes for CASSFAGTFQPQHF.

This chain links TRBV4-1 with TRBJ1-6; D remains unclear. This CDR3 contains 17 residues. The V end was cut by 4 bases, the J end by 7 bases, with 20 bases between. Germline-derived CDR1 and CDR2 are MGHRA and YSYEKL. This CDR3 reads CASSRLGLRTQNSPLHF. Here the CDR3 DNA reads TGCGCCAGCAGCCGTCTTGGGCTTAGGACCCAAAATTCACCCCTCCACTTT.

The CDR3 spells CASSQRGDLQETQYF. For the CDR3, the DNA is TGTGCCAGCAGCCAAAGAGGAGACCTCCAAGAGACCCAGTACTTC. The rearrangement joins TRBV6-2 or TRBV6-3 to TRBJ2-5; D gene uncertain. V lost 6 bases, J lost 1 base, and 15 bases lay in between. CDR3 length: 15 residues. Germline CDR1 MNHEY, CDR2 SVGEGT.

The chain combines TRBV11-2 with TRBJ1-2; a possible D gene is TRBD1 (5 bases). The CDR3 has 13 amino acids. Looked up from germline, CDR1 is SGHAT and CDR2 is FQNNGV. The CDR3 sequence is CASGGGVDYGYTF. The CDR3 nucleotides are TGTGCGTCCGGGGGAGGGGTGGACTATGGCTACACCTTC. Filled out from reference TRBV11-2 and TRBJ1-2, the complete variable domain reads EAGVAQSPRYKIIEKRQSVAFWCNPISGHATLYWYQQILGQGPKLLIQFQNNGVVDDSQLPKDRFSAERLKGVDSTLKIQPAKLEDSAVYLCASGGGVDYGYTFGSGTRLTVV.